This TCR beta chain was profiled in a study of cytomegalovirus exposure and HLA in healthy donors listed by TCRdb under 2017. Broadly, across the study: According to an earlier analysis of 550 to 750 of the donors, about 180 million T cells yielded 90 million to 140 million unique TCR beta sequences and more than 250 Gb of sequence data. An early release that covered roughly 600 HLA-typed donors contained about 290 gigabases of sequencing data and tens of millions of unique TCR sequences. Among the roughly 370 genotyped donors, around 81% belonged to the genetic ancestry cluster associated with self-reported Caucasian donors. The study aimed to test whether signatures of past pathogen exposure could be identified by cataloging public T cell receptors. The study used immunosequencing to profile the T cell repertoires of around 600 subjects and linked those repertoires to cytomegalovirus serostatus. Besides the first cohort of 500 to 700 subjects, a separate validation cohort made up of some 110 different subjects was used. High-throughput TCR immunosequencing, statistical association of individual TCRs with disease status, and machine learning were combined to predict cytomegalovirus infection status. A later analysis re-examined previously published TCR beta repertoires from roughly 720 donors and added high-resolution HLA genotyping to investigate patterns of TCR occurrence. Rather than drawing on any new phenotypic data, the later analysis identified candidate immune exposures from TCR beta sequences and the way those sequences occurred across donors. An earlier analysis of several hundred of the donors applied high-throughput TCR beta sequencing to assess whether each TCR beta V gene segment acted as functional or pseudogenic. Donor age, sex, ethnicity and CMV serostatus were compiled alongside the repertoire data. A later genetic analysis took genome-wide SNP genotypes for about three fifths of the 666 donors and used that subset as a discovery cohort. All discovery cohort repertoires had been generated using a single sequencing platform. Class I and class II HLA loci were covered by the typing at four-digit resolution. Typing coverage differed by locus: A, B, C, DRB1 and DQB1 were typed in roughly 620-640 donors, DQA1 in about 500, DPA1 in approximately 600, and DPB1 in 450 to 480. Because of strong linkage in the cohort, four or five DR-DQ haplotypes were treated as single units for association and clustering. Among some 400 genotyped donors of the cohort, an average of around 240,000 unique TCR beta nucleotide sequences was sequenced per donor, of which 15% to 20% were non-productive.

CDR1 is given as MGHDK and CDR2 as SYGVNS, both from the germline V gene. V and J are truncated by 10 bases and 10 bases respectively, leaving an intervening sequence of 20 bases. The CDR3 runs 14 residues from the cysteine to the phenylalanine. CDR3 DNA only is kept here, 42 bases in frame from base 1. Library preparation was by the immunoSEQ multiplex PCR assay. For the multiplex PCR, a mixture combining 60 forward primers for TCR Vbeta segments and 13 reverse primers for TCR Jbeta segments was used. Amplification of the CDR3 region of rearranged TCR beta genes was performed with a multiplex PCR assay on genomic DNA. The Illumina HiSeq System was used to sequence the amplified TCR beta libraries as 87-base-pair reads. Under the source paper's analysis protocol: A later analysis counted about 80 million unique TCR beta chains across the roughly 700 repertoires, and 10 million to 12 million of these chains were shared by at least two donors. Raw reads were error-corrected and collapsed into unique sequences with a nearest-neighbor algorithm that merged closely related sequences to remove PCR and sequencing errors. Alignment of CDR3 sequences to IMGT reference sequences was used to assign V, D and J gene segments. For a sequence to be retained, a match of at least six nucleotides to both a V gene segment and a J gene segment was required. Rearrangements were called productive when the CDR3 lacked stop codons and stayed in frame with V and J; all others were non-productive. CDR3 was defined according to IMGT convention as the region running from the second conserved V-encoded cysteine to the conserved J-encoded phenylalanine. The earlier analysis of some 580 of the donors excluded any sequence lacking an unambiguous match to a single V gene segment. In an earlier analysis of about 590 of the donors, a V segment was called functional when productive rearrangements were above 56.7%, and segregating when the standard deviation between donors exceeded 5%. A statistical classification framework was developed to diagnose cytomegalovirus status using the catalog of TCR beta chain sequences. V and J gene assignment, in a later analysis, came from comparing TCR nucleotide sequences with IMGT/GENE-DB human TR gene sequences. Using the TCRdist pipeline, a later analysis assigned CDR3 sequences along with most-parsimonious VDJ recombination scenarios. A later analysis defined each TCR beta chain by its CDR3 amino acid sequence plus V-gene family, and excluded reads lacking a unique V-gene family. As a way to deal with suspected cross-contamination and a sequencing artifact, a later analysis dropped approximately 590 nucleotide sequences that were highly shared and had low generation probability. In a later analysis, a clonal expansion index was calculated for each public chain from normalized within-repertoire ranks of inferred template counts. A later analysis computed generation probabilities with a VDJ recombination model fitted to out-of-frame rearrangements, and checked the results against IGoR. In a later analysis, TCR-TCR, TCR-HLA and TCR-CMV co-occurrence was scored with hypergeometric tests, and a repertoire-size bias correction was applied to TCR pairs. False discovery rates were estimated in a later analysis by permuting HLA or CMV assignments 20 times. In a later analysis, co-occurring TCRs were grouped using DBSCAN, and TCRdist sequence similarity was added for clustering within HLA-allele-positive subsets. Repertoires with fewer than 30,000 or more than 120,000 public chains were left out of co-occurrence clustering, as were five repertoires with anomalous nucleotide sharing. Imported from immuneACCESS, the table was reduced by TCRdb to in-frame sequences with V and J called. These copies leave out some clones; in studies compared against another copy, an unresolved V gene accounts for under half, and the cause of the remainder is not known. V and J calls and clone size follow that table, whereas D and trimming were derived from the DNA. This sample gives some 120,000 clones in total; 70% to 80% of them show up just once. The ten most abundant clones make up around 1.7% of the sample.

Overall study results and their limits: A group of highly shared sequence variants was considered likely to be a technical artifact of the sequencing pipeline. According to a later analysis, TCR association rates differed among HLA loci, with DRB1 alleles showing the most associated TCRs and HLA-C alleles showing the fewest. Several of the top co-occurrence clusters appeared to be linked to parvovirus B19, influenza, CMV and Epstein-Barr virus, according to a later analysis. Roughly uniform sequencing depth across donors was assumed in presence/absence analyses, although this assumption may not hold. In a later analysis, HLA-associated TCR beta chains were found to be more clonally expanded and to have lower generation probabilities than equally common non-associated chains. The only immune exposure information available for the cohort was CMV serostatus. Across donors, most TCR sequences were observed very rarely, whereas some public TCRs were present in many individuals. Three of the identified cytomegalovirus-associated TCR beta chains were confirmed in vitro to be specific for cytomegalovirus antigens. Strong co-occurrence of HLA alleles, especially DR and DQ, made assigning TCR associations to individual alleles difficult. A further reported finding was that TCR beta sequences accurately predicted the HLA-A and HLA-B alleles for most subjects in the first cohort. In a later analysis, more than 15,000 TCR beta sequences were associated with specific HLA alleles at a false discovery rate of 0.05. According to the authors, the approach could potentially be generalized to other disease states and immunological phenotypes. Because some donors lacked HLA typing at each locus, the association tests relied only on the typed subset. V-gene and J-gene trimming of TCR beta chains was associated with a missense DCLRE1C variant in a later genetic analysis, and the association was replicated in an independent cohort. Linkage disequilibrium might explain the correlated functional status among segregating V segments, but an unknown experimental factor could not be excluded. In the study, 150 to 200 TCR beta chains were listed as associated with cytomegalovirus. Most CMV-associated TCR beta chains appeared to be HLA-restricted in a later analysis, and the HLA associations seemed to be driven largely by CMV exposure. According to a later genetic analysis, donors in an Asian-associated ancestry cluster had fewer N-insertions in productive TCRs than the roughly 670-donor mean. The 87-base-pair reads could not distinguish some IMGT-functional V segments, including TRBV6-2 and TRBV6-3, so those segments were excluded. Cytomegalovirus status was reported to be diagnosed by the classifier with high specificity and sensitivity in both the original and validation cohorts. Only TCR beta chains were sequenced in this cohort, and the absence of alpha or paired-chain data limited detectable features. The earlier analysis of about 600 of the donors excluded roughly 17 rarely observed V segments, including chromosome 9 orphons, because counts were too low. In an earlier analysis of around 500 of the donors, most TCR beta V segments appeared in productive rearrangements about 90% or about 30% of the time, broadly matching IMGT annotations.

This clone appeared a few times. Its antigen is unknown. There are no base qualities to consult, and no much larger clone falls within one base. The cohort was made up of 666 healthy bone marrow donors. At the time of sampling, every cohort member was nominally healthy, though immune exposures that went unrecorded were likely present. The donor was CMV seronegative and belonged to the group of 352 seronegative cohort members. Every donor gave a peripheral blood sample, and the peripheral blood mononuclear cells from that sample were used for TCR beta sequencing. The Qiagen DNeasy Blood Extraction Kit was used to extract genomic DNA from the blood cell samples.

The chain is encoded by TRBV25-1 joined to TRBJ1-6; TRBD1 might be the D gene, on 6 matching bases. Material for sequencing was PBMCs. The receptor's source is a woman younger than 35 in good health and CMV-seronegative. The CDR3 amino acid sequence is: CATSRGGAGSPLHF. In nucleotide form, the sequence is TGTGCCACCTCCCGGGGGGGGGCTGGCTCACCCCTCCACTTT.